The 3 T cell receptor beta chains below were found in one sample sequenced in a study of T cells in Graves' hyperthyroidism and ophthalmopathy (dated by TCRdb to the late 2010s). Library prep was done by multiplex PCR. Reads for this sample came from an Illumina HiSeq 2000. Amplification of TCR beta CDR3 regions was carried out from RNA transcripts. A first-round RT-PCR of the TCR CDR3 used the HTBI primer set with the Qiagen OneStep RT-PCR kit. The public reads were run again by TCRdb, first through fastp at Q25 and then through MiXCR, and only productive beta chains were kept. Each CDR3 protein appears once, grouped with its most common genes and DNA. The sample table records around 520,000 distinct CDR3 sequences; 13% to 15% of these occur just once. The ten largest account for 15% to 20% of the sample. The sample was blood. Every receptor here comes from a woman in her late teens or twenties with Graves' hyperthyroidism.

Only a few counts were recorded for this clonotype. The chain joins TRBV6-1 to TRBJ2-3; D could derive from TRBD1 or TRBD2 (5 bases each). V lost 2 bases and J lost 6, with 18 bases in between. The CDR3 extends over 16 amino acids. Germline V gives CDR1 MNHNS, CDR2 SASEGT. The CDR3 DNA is TGTGCCAGCAGTGAATTGTTAGGGACCCCAGGGGATACGCAGTATTTT. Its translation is CASSELLGTPGDTQYF.

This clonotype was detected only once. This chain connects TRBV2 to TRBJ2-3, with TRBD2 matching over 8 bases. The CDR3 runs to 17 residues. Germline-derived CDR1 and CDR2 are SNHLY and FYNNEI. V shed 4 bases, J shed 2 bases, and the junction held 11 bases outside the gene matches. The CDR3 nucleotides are TGTGCCAGCAGTGGGCCCAGCGGGAGCCCCTTCACAGATACGCAGTATTTT. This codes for CASSGPSGSPFTDTQYF.

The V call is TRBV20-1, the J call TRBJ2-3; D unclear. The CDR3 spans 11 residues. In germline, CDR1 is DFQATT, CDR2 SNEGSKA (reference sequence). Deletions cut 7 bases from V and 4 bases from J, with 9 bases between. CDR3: CSVPKPDTQYF. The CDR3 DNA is TGCAGTGTCCCTAAGCCAGATACGCAGTATTTT.